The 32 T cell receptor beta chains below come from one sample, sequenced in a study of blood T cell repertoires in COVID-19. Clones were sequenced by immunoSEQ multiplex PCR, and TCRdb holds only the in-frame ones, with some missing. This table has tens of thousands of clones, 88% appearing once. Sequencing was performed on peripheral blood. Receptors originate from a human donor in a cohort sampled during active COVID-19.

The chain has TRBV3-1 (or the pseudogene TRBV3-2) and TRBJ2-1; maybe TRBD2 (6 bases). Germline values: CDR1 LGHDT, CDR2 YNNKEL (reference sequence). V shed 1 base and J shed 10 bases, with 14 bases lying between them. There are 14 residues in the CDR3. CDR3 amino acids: CASSQGRDRMEQFF. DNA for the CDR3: TGTGCCAGCAGCCAAGGGAGGGACCGCATGGAGCAGTTCTTC.

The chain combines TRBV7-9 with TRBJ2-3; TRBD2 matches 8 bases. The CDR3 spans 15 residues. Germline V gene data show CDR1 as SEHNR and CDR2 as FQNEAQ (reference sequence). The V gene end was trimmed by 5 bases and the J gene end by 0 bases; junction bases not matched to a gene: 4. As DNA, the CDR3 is TGTGCCAGCAGCCCTGTAGCGGGGAGCACAGATACGCAGTATTTT. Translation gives CASSPVAGSTDTQYF.

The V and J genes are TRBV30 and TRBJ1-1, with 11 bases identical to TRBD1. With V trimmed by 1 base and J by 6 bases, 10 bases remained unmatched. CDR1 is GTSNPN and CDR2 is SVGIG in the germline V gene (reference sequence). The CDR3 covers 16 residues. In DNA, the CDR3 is TGTGCCTGGAGTGGCGGCCGGGACAGGGGGTCTTCTGAAGCTTTCTTT. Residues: CAWSGGRDRGSSEAFF.

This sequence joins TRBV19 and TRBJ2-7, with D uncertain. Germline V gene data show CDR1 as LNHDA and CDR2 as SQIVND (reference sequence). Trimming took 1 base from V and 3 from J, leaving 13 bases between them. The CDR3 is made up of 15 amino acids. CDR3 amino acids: CASSIGARRNYEQYF. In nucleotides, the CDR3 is TGTGCCAGTAGTATAGGAGCTAGACGCAACTACGAGCAGTACTTC.

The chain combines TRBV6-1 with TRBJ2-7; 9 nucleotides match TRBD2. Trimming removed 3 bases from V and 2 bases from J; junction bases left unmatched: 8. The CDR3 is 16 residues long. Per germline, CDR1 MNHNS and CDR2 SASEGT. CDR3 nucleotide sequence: TGTGCCAGCAGTGAGGAAGCGGGGGGTTGGGCCTACGAGCAGTACTTC. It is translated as CASSEEAGGWAYEQYF.

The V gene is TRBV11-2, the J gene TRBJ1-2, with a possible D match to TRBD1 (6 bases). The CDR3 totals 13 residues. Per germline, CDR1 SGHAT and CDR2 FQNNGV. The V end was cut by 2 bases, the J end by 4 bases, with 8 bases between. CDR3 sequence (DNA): TGTGCCAGCAGCTTAACAGGGATCTATGGCTACACCTTC. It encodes CASSLTGIYGYTF.

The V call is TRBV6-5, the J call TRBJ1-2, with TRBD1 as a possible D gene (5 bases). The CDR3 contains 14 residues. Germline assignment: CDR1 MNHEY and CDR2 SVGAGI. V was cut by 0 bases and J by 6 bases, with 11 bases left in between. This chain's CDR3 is CASSYSIQGDGYTF. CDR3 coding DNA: TGTGCCAGCAGTTACTCGATTCAGGGCGATGGCTACACCTTC.

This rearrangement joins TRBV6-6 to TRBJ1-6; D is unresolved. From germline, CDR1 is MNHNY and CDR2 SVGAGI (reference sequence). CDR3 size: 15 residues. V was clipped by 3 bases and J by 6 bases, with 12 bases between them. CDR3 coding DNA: TGTGCCAGCAGTTATCAACAGAACTTTAATTCACCCCTCCACTTT. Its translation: CASSYQQNFNSPLHF.

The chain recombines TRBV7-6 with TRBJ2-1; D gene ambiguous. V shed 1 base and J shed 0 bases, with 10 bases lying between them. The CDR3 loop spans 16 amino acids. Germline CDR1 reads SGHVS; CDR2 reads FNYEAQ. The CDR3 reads CASSLGAPSSYNEQFF. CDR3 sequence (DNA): TGTGCCAGCAGCTTAGGAGCACCTAGCTCCTACAATGAGCAGTTCTTC.

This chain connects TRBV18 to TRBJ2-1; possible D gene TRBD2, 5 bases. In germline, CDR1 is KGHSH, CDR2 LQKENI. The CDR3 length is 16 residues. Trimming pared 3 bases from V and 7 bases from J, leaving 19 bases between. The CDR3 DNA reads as TGTGCCAGCTCACCCACTCGGGGTTCGGTACGGAATGAGCAGTTCTTC. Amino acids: CASSPTRGSVRNEQFF. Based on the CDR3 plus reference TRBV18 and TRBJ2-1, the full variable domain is NAGVMQNPRHLVRRRGQEARLRCSPMKGHSHVYWYRQLPEEGLKFMVYLQKENIIDESGMPKERFSAEFPKEGPSILRIQQVVRGDSAAYFCASSPTRGSVRNEQFFGPGTRLTVL.

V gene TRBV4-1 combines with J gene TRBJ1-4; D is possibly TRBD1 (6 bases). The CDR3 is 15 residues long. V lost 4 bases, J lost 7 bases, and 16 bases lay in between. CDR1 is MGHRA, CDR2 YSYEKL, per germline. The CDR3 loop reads CASSPPNRVSEKLFF. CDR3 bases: TGCGCCAGCAGCCCACCCAACAGGGTCAGTGAAAAACTGTTTTTT.

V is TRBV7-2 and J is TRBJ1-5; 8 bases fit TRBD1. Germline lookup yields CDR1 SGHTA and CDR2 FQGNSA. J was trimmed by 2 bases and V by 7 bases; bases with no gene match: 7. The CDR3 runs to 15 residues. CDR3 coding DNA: TGTGCCAGCACCGAACAGACAGGGGGCAATCAGCCCCAGCATTTT. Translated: CASTEQTGGNQPQHF.

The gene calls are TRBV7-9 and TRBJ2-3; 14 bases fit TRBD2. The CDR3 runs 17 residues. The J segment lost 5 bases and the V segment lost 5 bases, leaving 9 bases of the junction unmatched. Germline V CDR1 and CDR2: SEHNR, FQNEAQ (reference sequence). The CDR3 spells CASSKGGLAGVRDTQYF. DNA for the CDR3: TGTGCCAGCAGCAAGGGGGGACTAGCGGGAGTGAGAGATACGCAGTATTTT.

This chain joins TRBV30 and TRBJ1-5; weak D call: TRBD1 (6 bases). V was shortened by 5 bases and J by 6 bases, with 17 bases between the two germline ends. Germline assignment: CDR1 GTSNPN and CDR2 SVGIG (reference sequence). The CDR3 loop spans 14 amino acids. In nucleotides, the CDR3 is TGTGCCTGGCATAAAGGGGGGGGCGGTCAGCCCCAGCATTTT. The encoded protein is CAWHKGGGGQPQHF.

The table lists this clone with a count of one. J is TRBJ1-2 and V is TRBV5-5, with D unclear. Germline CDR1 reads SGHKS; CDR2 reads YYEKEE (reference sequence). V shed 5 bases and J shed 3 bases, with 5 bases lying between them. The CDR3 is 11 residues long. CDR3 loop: CASRRDYGYTF. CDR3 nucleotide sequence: TGTGCCAGCAGGAGGGACTATGGCTACACCTTC.

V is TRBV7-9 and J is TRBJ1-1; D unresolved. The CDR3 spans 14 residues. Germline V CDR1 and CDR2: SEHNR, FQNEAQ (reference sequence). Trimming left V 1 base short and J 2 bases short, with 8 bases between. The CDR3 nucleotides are TGTGCCAGCAGCTTAGTGGGCACTAACACTGAAGCTTTCTTT. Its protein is CASSLVGTNTEAFF.

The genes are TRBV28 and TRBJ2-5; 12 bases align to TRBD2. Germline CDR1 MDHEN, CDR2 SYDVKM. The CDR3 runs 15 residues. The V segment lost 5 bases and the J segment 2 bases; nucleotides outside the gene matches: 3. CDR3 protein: CASSGGTSGQETQYF. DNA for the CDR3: TGTGCCAGCAGTGGAGGGACTAGCGGGCAAGAGACCCAGTACTTC.

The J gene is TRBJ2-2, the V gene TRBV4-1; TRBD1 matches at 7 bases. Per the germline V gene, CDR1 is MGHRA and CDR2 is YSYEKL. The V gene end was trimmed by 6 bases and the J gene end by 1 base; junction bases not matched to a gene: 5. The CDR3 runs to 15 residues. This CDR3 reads CASSRTGGNTGELFF. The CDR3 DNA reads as TGCGCCAGCAGTCGGACAGGCGGGAACACCGGGGAGCTGTTTTTT.

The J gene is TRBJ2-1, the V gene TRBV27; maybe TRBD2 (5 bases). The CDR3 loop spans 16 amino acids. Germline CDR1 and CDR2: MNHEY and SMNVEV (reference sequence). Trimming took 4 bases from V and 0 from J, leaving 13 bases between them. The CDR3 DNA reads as TGTGCCAGCAGTTCGCGGACTTCGAGCTCCTACAATGAGCAGTTCTTC. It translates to CASSSRTSSSYNEQFF.

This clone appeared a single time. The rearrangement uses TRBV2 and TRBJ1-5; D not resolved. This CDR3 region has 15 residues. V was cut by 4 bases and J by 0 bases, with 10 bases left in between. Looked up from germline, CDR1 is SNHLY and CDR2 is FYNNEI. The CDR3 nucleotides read TGTGCCAGCAGTGCAGTTGCAAATAGCAATCAGCCCCAGCATTTT. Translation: CASSAVANSNQPQHF.

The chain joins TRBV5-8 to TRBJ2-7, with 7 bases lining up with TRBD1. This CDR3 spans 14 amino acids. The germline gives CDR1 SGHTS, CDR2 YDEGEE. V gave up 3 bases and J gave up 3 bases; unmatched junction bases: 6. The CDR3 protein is CASSSTGLGYEQYF. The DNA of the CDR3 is TGTGCCAGCAGCTCGACAGGGTTGGGCTACGAGCAGTACTTC.

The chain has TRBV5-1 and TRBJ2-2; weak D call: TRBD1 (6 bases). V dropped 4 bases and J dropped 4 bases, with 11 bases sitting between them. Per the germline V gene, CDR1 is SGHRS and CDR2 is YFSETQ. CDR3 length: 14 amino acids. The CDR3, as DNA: TGCGCCAGCAGCCAGGAACAGGGCACCGGGGAGCTGTTTTTT. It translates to CASSQEQGTGELFF.

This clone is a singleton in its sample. The CDR3 sequence: CASSLEPSGMSGELFF. CDR3 bases: TGTGCCAGCAGCTTAGAGCCTAGCGGGATGTCCGGGGAGCTGTTTTTT. The V gene is TRBV11-2, the J gene TRBJ2-2; 9 bases match TRBD2. The CDR3 contains 16 residues. V shed 0 bases, J shed 6 bases, and the junction held 5 bases outside the gene matches. CDR1 is SGHAT, CDR2 FQNNGV, per germline.

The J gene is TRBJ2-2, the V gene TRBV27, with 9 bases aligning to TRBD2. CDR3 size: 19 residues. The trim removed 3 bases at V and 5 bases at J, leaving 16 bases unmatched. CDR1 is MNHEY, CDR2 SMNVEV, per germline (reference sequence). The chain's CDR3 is CASSFIRGRPAGGTGELFF. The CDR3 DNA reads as TGTGCCAGCAGTTTCATCCGGGGGCGCCCAGCGGGAGGAACCGGGGAGCTGTTTTTT.

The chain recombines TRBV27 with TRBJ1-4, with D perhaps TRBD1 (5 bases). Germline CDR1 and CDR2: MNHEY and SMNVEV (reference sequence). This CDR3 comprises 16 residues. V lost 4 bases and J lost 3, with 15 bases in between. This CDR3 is CASSSGGGAANEKLFF. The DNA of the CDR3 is TGTGCCAGCAGTTCAGGCGGGGGAGCTGCTAATGAAAAACTGTTTTTT.

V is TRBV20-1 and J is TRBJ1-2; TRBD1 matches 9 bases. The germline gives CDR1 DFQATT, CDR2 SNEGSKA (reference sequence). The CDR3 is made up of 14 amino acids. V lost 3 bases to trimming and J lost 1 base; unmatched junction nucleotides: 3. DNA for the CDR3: TGCAGTGCTAGTGAGACAGGGGGTAACTATGGCTACACCTTC. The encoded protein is CSASETGGNYGYTF.

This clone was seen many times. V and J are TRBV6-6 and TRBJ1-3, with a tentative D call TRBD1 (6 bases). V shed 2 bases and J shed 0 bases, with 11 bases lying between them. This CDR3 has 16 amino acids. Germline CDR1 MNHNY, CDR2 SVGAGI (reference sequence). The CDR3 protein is CASSYHDRNSGNTIYF. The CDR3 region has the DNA TGTGCCAGCAGTTACCACGACAGGAACTCTGGAAACACCATATATTTT.

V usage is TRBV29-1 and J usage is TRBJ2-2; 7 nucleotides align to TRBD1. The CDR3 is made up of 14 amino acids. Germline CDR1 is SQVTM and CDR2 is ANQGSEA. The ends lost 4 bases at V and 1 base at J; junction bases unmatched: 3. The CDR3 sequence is CSVVQGRNTGELFF. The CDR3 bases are TGCAGCGTTGTACAGGGGAGGAACACCGGGGAGCTGTTTTTT.

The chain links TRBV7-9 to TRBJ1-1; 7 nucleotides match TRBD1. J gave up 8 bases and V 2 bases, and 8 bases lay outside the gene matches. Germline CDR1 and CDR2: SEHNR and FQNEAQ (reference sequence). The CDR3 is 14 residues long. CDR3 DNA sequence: TGTGCCAGCAGCTTAAAGGGCGGGACAGAGGAAGCTTTCTTT. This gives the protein CASSLKGGTEEAFF.

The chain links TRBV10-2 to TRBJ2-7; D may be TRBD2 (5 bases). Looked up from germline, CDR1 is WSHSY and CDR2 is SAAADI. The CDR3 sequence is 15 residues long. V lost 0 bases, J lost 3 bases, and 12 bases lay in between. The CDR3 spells CASSESPTSNYEQYF. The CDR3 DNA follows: TGCGCCAGCAGTGAGTCCCCTACTAGTAACTACGAGCAGTACTTC.

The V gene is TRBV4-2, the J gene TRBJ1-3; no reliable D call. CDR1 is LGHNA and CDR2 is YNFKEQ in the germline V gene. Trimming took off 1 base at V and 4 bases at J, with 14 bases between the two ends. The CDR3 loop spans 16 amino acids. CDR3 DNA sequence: TGTGCCAGCAGCCAAGCGGGGAACGTGGGGGGAAACACCATATATTTT. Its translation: CASSQAGNVGGNTIYF.

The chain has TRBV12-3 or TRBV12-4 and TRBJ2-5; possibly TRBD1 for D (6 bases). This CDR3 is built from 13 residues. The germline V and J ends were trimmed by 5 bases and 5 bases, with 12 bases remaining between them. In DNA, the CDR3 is TGTGCCAGCAGTACAGGGAGACCCGAGACCCAGTACTTC. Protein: CASSTGRPETQYF.